These T cell receptor beta chains were read from a single sample in a study of CD8 T cells in ankylosing spondylitis. A single record per CDR3 protein comes from TCRdb applying MiXCR to the 5' RACE reads. The repertoire includes more than 150,000 distinct CDR3 sequences, over 10% of them detected once, and about 15% sits in the top ten. The sample was blood, either unsorted or a sorted T cell fraction (not recorded which). The receptor set was obtained from a male donor with ankylosing spondylitis or in good health (not recorded which). Both conserved end residues are part of each CDR3. The D gene is left open where the match is weak. Size is omitted from some rows. Given values are once, few, many or a class for expanded clones.

few,TRBV12-3/TRBV12-4,11,TRBJ1-2,-,TGTGCCAGCAGTCCCCGTGAAGGCTACACCTTC,CASSPREGYTF
-,TRBV27,16,TRBJ2-7,TRBD1,TGTGCCAGCAGTCCCCAAAACCAGGGGGCCTCCTACGAGCAGTACTTC,CASSPQNQGASYEQYF
-,TRBV11-1,15,TRBJ1-1,-,TGTGCCAGCAGCTTAAAACGGGGCATGAACACTGAAGCTTTCTTT,CASSLKRGMNTEAFF
few,TRBV13,19,TRBJ2-2,TRBD2,TGTGCCAGCAGCCCCGACGGGCTGGGACTAGAGCCTAACACCGGGGAGCTGTTTTTT,CASSPDGLGLEPNTGELFF
many,TRBV4-1,14,TRBJ1-1,-,TGCGCCAGCAGCCAAGACCTCCCGGCGGGTGAAGCTTTCTTT,CASSQDLPAGEAFF
-,TRBV10-2,13,TRBJ2-7,-,TGCGCCAGCAGTGGGGGCTACTCCTACGAGCAGTACTTC,CASSGGYSYEQYF
-,TRBV12-3/TRBV12-4,13,TRBJ1-2,-,TGTGCCAGCAGTTTTAACTCAGGGGCAGGCTACACCTTC,CASSFNSGAGYTF
few,TRBV7-8,14,TRBJ1-2,TRBD1,TGTGCCAGCAGCGCGGGACAGTCTAACTATGGCTACACCTTC,CASSAGQSNYGYTF
many,TRBV29-1,12,TRBJ1-1,-,TGCAGCGTTGAAGTCCAGAACACTGAAGCTTTCTTT,CSVEVQNTEAFF
few,TRBV20-1,18,TRBJ2-7,TRBD2,TGCAGTGCTAGAGCTGGGACTAGCGGGAGGTCCAGCTCCTACGAGCAGTACTTC,CSARAGTSGRSSSYEQYF
few,TRBV4-1,14,TRBJ1-5,-,TGCGCCAGCAGCCAGGCGGCAGGGGATCAGCCCCAGCATTTT,CASSQAAGDQPQHF
-,TRBV29-1,13,TRBJ1-2,-,TGCAGCGTTGAAGATCGGGGGAACTATGGCTACACCTTC,CSVEDRGNYGYTF
few,TRBV12-3/TRBV12-4,15,TRBJ1-4,TRBD1,TGTGCCAGCAGTTATGCAGGGGGCGTAGGCGAAAAACTGTTTTTT,CASSYAGGVGEKLFF
few,TRBV12-3/TRBV12-4,14,TRBJ1-6,-,TGTGCCAGCAGTTTAGCGGCTTCTAATTCACCCCTCCACTTT,CASSLAASNSPLHF
-,TRBV20-1,14,TRBJ2-3,-,TGCAGTGCTAGTTTGGGGGCTAGAATGGGTACGCAGTATTTT,CSASLGARMGTQYF
many,TRBV3-1,16,TRBJ1-1,-,TGTGCCAGCAGCCAAGTCGGGAAGGGGATGAACACTGAAGCTTTCTTT,CASSQVGKGMNTEAFF
-,TRBV7-9,13,TRBJ2-7,TRBD1,TGTGCCACCAGAGGGACAGGACCCTACGAGCAGTACTTC,CATRGTGPYEQYF
few,TRBV6-5,13,TRBJ2-7,-,TGTGCCAGCAGTTACTATAAGGGCTACGAGCAGTACTTC,CASSYYKGYEQYF
-,TRBV10-3,14,TRBJ1-1,-,TGTGCCATCAGACGGGGTTTAGGGAACACTGAAGCTTTCTTT,CAIRRGLGNTEAFF
-,TRBV27,15,TRBJ2-1,-,TGTGCCAGCAGTCCCTCGCGGGGGCATTTCAATGAGCAGTTCTTC,CASSPSRGHFNEQFF
few,TRBV7-9,14,TRBJ1-1,TRBD1,TGTGCCAGCAGCCCGATACAGGGGGCAGTTGTGGCTTTCTTT,CASSPIQGAVVAFF
-,TRBV3-1,14,TRBJ2-7,-,TGTGCCAGCAGCGGAAGCATAGGGGCCTACGAGCAGTACTTC,CASSGSIGAYEQYF
-,TRBV2,14,TRBJ2-1,-,TGTGCCAGCAGTGTTGGTAGCGGCTACAATGAGCAGTTCTTC,CASSVGSGYNEQFF
-,TRBV2,19,TRBJ2-1,-,TGTGCCAGCAGTGAACTAACAGGGTCCCTCAAAAGCTCCTACAATGAGCAGTTCTTC,CASSELTGSLKSSYNEQFF
few,TRBV29-1,16,TRBJ2-7,TRBD2,TGCAGCGTTGAAGTGGCTAGCGGGAAGTCGCCCTACGAGCAGTACTTC,CSVEVASGKSPYEQYF
-,TRBV12-3/TRBV12-4,15,TRBJ2-3,TRBD2,TGTGCCAGCAGTTATAGCGGGACGATCACAGATACGCAGTATTTT,CASSYSGTITDTQYF
few,TRBV6-1,15,TRBJ2-1,TRBD2,TGTGCCAGCAGTGAACCGCCTAGCGGGGGAGATGAGCAGTTCTTC,CASSEPPSGGDEQFF
-,TRBV12-3/TRBV12-4,14,TRBJ2-1,TRBD2,TGTGCCAGCAATTCCGGGACTACGTACAATGAGCAGTTCTTC,CASNSGTTYNEQFF
-,TRBV7-9,14,TRBJ1-2,-,TGTGCCAGCAGCTTAGGAGACACCACCTATGGCTACACCTTC,CASSLGDTTYGYTF
-,TRBV7-9,15,TRBJ2-3,TRBD2,TGTGCCAGCAGCTCCGCCAGGACTAGTTCGGATACGCAGTATTTT,CASSSARTSSDTQYF
many,TRBV12-3/TRBV12-4,14,TRBJ1-5,-,TGTGCCAGCGGATCATCGGGCACCAATCAGCCCCAGCATTTT,CASGSSGTNQPQHF
few,TRBV3-1,16,TRBJ2-1,-,TGTGCCAGCAGCCAATCGGCGTCGAGATCCTACAATGAGCAGTTCTTC,CASSQSASRSYNEQFF
-,TRBV15,15,TRBJ2-6,-,TGTGCCATCTCGGACGGACCCTCTGGGGCCAACGTCCTGACTTTC,CAISDGPSGANVLTF
few,TRBV14,16,TRBJ1-2,TRBD1,TGTGCCAGCAGCCTAACCCCCGGGACAGGGGAAGGCGGCTACACCTTC,CASSLTPGTGEGGYTF
many,TRBV12-3/TRBV12-4,14,TRBJ2-3,-,TGTGCCAGCAGCCCCGGGCTGAGCACAGATACGCAGTATTTT,CASSPGLSTDTQYF
few,TRBV12-3/TRBV12-4,14,TRBJ2-5,-,TGTGCCAGCAGTTTTGGGATGTACCAAGAGACCCAGTACTTC,CASSFGMYQETQYF
many,TRBV12-3/TRBV12-4,12,TRBJ2-7,-,TGTGCCAGCAGTTTAATGCCCTACGAGCAGTACTTC,CASSLMPYEQYF
many,TRBV10-3,16,TRBJ2-6,-,TGTGCCATCAGTGACGTTGTCCTATCTGGGGCCAACGTCCTGACTTTC,CAISDVVLSGANVLTF
few,TRBV20-1,13,TRBJ1-6,-,TGCAGTGCTAGTGTCGGGGAGAGTTCACCCCTCCACTTT,CSASVGESSPLHF
-,TRBV27,15,TRBJ2-7,-,TGTGCCAGCAGTTTAAATACGTGGGGTTCGGGGGAGCAGTACTTC,CASSLNTWGSGEQYF
few,TRBV5-6,15,TRBJ1-2,-,TGTGCCAGCAGCCCCTCTACGGGGGCCATCTATGGCTACACCTTC,CASSPSTGAIYGYTF
few,TRBV19,13,TRBJ1-2,TRBD1,TGTGCCAGTAGCATAGGGACAGGTGGCGGCTACACCTTC,CASSIGTGGGYTF
-,TRBV20-1,14,TRBJ2-7,TRBD2,TGCAGTGCCACGACTAGCGGGAACGCCTACGAGCAGTACTTC,CSATTSGNAYEQYF
-,TRBV6-1,16,TRBJ2-1,TRBD2,TGTGCCAGCAGTGAAGCAGGCGGGGGGTATTACAATGAGCAGTTCTTC,CASSEAGGGYYNEQFF
few,TRBV20-1,14,TRBJ2-5,TRBD1,TGCAGTGCTCAAAGCCGGGACAGCTCAGAGACCCAGTACTTC,CSAQSRDSSETQYF
-,TRBV19,14,TRBJ2-1,TRBD1,TGTGCCAGTAGTACATGGACAGGGGATAATGAGCAGTTCTTC,CASSTWTGDNEQFF
few,TRBV29-1,12,TRBJ2-1,-,TGCAGCGTCGAAGGCCCCTACAATGAGCAGTTCTTC,CSVEGPYNEQFF
few,TRBV6-2/TRBV6-3,15,TRBJ2-1,-,TGTGCCAGCAGTTACGAGGGACACGCCTACAATGAGCAGTTCTTC,CASSYEGHAYNEQFF
many,TRBV5-6,15,TRBJ1-1,-,TGTGCCAGCAGCGGGGGAACAATCTTTTACACTGAAGCTTTCTTT,CASSGGTIFYTEAFF
many,TRBV4-1,14,TRBJ2-7,-,TGCGCCAGCAGCCAAGAGCTAGTACCGTACGAGCAGTACTTC,CASSQELVPYEQYF
few,TRBV2,14,TRBJ1-1,-,TGTGCCAGCAGTGATCGTACCTCCGGTGCAGAAGCTTTCTTT,CASSDRTSGAEAFF
-,TRBV20-1,13,TRBJ1-2,-,TGCAGTGCCCGTGGTCCGGATAACTATGGCTACACCTTC,CSARGPDNYGYTF
few,TRBV6-5,14,TRBJ2-5,-,TGTGCCAGCAGTTACCAGGGTAGTCAAGAGACCCAGTACTTC,CASSYQGSQETQYF
-,TRBV7-9,13,TRBJ1-1,-,TGTGCCAGCAACCTCTGGGGCGACACTGAAGCTTTCTTT,CASNLWGDTEAFF